A selection of T cell receptor beta chains follows, all from one sample in a study of patients with pleural tuberculosis. TCRdb re-analysed the reads in MiXCR, keeping a single row per CDR3 protein. Here the sample spans 29,000 or so distinct CDR3 sequences, 15% to 20% being singletons. The specimen sequenced was peripheral blood. These receptors all come from a human donor with pleural tuberculosis. Each CDR3 is given with its conserved first and last residue. The order of the fields is D gene, V gene, clone size, J gene, CDR3 protein, CDR3 DNA. A D gene is named only where the DNA matches it firmly. A row's size may be missing; if present it is once, few, many or a size class.

d_gene: -; v_gene: TRBV4-1; abundance: many; j_gene: TRBJ2-3; CDR3aa: CASSQVASVADTQYF; CDR3nt: TGCGCCAGCAGCCAAGTTGCCAGTGTTGCAGATACGCAGTATTTT
d_gene: -; v_gene: TRBV28; abundance: -; j_gene: TRBJ1-1; CDR3aa: CASSFMDREAFF; CDR3nt: TGTGCCAGCAGTTTCATGGACAGAGAAGCTTTCTTT
d_gene: TRBD2; v_gene: TRBV18; abundance: many; j_gene: TRBJ2-3; CDR3aa: CASSPPGLAGGSSTDTQYF; CDR3nt: TGTGCCAGCTCACCACCCGGACTAGCGGGGGGTTCAAGCACAGATACGCAGTATTTT
d_gene: TRBD1; v_gene: TRBV27; abundance: -; j_gene: TRBJ1-5; CDR3aa: CASSSPGQGGKNRPQHF; CDR3nt: TGTGCCAGCAGTTCGCCCGGACAGGGTGGTAAGAATCGGCCCCAGCATTTT
d_gene: TRBD1; v_gene: TRBV4-1; abundance: many; j_gene: TRBJ2-4; CDR3aa: CASSQTGQGKNIQYF; CDR3nt: TGCGCCAGCAGCCAAACGGGACAGGGCAAAAACATTCAGTACTTC
d_gene: -; v_gene: TRBV29-1; abundance: many; j_gene: TRBJ1-3; CDR3aa: CSVSSGNTIYF; CDR3nt: TGCAGCGTTTCCTCTGGAAACACCATATATTTT
d_gene: -; v_gene: TRBV7-6; abundance: many; j_gene: TRBJ1-6; CDR3aa: CASSLDFQGNSPLHF; CDR3nt: TGTGCCAGCAGCTTAGATTTCCAGGGTAATTCACCCCTCCACTTT
d_gene: TRBD1; v_gene: TRBV2; abundance: many; j_gene: TRBJ1-5; CDR3aa: CASKRGLDQPQHF; CDR3nt: TGTGCCAGCAAAAGGGGGCTGGATCAGCCCCAGCATTTT
d_gene: -; v_gene: TRBV7-2; abundance: many; j_gene: TRBJ2-3; CDR3aa: CASSSVVTAADTQYF; CDR3nt: TGTGCCAGCAGCTCCGTCGTCACCGCGGCAGATACGCAGTATTTT
d_gene: -; v_gene: TRBV20-1; abundance: many; j_gene: TRBJ2-3; CDR3aa: CSASYGTSDTQYF; CDR3nt: TGCAGTGCTAGCTACGGGACCTCGGATACGCAGTATTTT